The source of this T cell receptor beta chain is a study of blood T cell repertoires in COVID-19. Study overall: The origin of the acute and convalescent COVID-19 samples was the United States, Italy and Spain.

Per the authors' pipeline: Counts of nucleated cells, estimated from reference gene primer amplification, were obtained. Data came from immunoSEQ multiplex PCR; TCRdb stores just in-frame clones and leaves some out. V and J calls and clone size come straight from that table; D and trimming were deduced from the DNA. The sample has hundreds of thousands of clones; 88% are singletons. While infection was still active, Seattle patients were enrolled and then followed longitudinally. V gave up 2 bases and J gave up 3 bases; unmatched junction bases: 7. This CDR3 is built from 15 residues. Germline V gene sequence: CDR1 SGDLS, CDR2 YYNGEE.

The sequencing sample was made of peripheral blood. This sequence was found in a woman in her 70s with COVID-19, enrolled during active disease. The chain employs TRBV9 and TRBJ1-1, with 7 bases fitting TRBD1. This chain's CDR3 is CASSVTGTWDTEAFF. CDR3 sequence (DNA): TGTGCCAGCAGCGTGACAGGGACTTGGGACACTGAAGCTTTCTTT.